This T cell receptor beta chain appears in the sequencing data of a study of long-term antiretroviral therapy in people with HIV. Study-level points and caveats: Repertoire composition at all time points was dominated by clones that had expanded before ART.

This CDR3 has 15 amino acids. V dropped 4 bases and J dropped 4; count of bases not matched to a gene: 5. Germline V lookup: CDR1 SNHLY, CDR2 FYNNEI. Sequencing relied on immunoSEQ assay v3.0, run at survey level. The table came from immunoSEQ multiplex PCR; TCRdb's copy has only in-frame clones and leaves some out. Of 34,000 or so clones in the sample, 94% were seen once. PBMC samples from each donor numbered at least one pre-ART and at least two post-ART. Treatment for every participant with HIV took place in the United States. On this clone: Its antigen remains unknown.

The receptor comes from a woman aged 45-59 years with HIV. The sample was unsorted PBMCs, taken approximately 5 years after starting antiretroviral therapy. The chain combines TRBV2 with TRBJ2-1, with 9 bases matching TRBD1. The CDR3, as DNA: TGTGCCAGCAGTGGGACAGGGGTTGGGTACAATGAGCAGTTCTTC. Translated, it gives CASSGTGVGYNEQFF.